This T cell receptor beta chain was captured in a study of spatial heterogeneity in lung cancer. Per germline, CDR1 SQVTM and CDR2 ANQGSEA. The CDR3 is 12 amino acids. V lost 7 bases and J lost 3, with 13 bases in between. Time point described: sample taken at primary tumor resection. From tumor, nontumor lung or frozen PBMC, whole RNA was taken unsorted for sequencing. MiXCR, applied by TCRdb to the 5' RACE reads, yields one record per CDR3 protein. Here the sample spans about 48,000 distinct CDR3 sequences, roughly 5% being singletons. This clonotype was counted at least ten times. Sample: PBMCs, taken at surgery. The sequence was collected from a male donor with early-stage non-small cell lung cancer. The V and J genes are TRBV29-1 and TRBJ2-7; tentative D call: TRBD1 (6 bases). Here the CDR3 reads CSAGQSFYEQYF. The CDR3 region has the DNA TGCAGCGCCGGACAGAGTTTCTACGAGCAGTACTTC.